Listed below are T cell receptor beta chains from one sample, sequenced in a study of blood T cell repertoires in COVID-19. Using immunoSEQ multiplex PCR, the repertoire was profiled, and TCRdb retains in-frame clones only, with some absent. The sample holds 150,000 or so clones, over 75% seen once. Sequenced material: PBMCs or T cells enriched from blood (not recorded which). These receptors were collected from a human donor with acute COVID-19. The donor label of this sample is uncertain. Each CDR3 is given with its conserved first and last residue. The order of the fields is J gene, V gene, D gene, clone size, CDR3 DNA, CDR3 protein. The D gene is left open where the match is weak. Expanded clones are given a class, and other clones once, few, many or no size at all.

J: TRBJ2-2; V: TRBV4-2; D: TRBD2; size: -; DNA: TGTGCCAGCAGCCCCGCTAGCGGGGGCCTGAACACCGGGGAGCTGTTTTTT; CDR3: CASSPASGGLNTGELFF
J: TRBJ1-1; V: TRBV29-1; D: -; size: -; DNA: TGCAGCGTTCTTCGGGACACTGAAGCTTTCTTT; CDR3: CSVLRDTEAFF
J: TRBJ1-6; V: TRBV5-1; D: -; size: many; DNA: TGCGCCAGCAGCCTAGGGAGAGGGTACCTCCACTTT; CDR3: CASSLGRGYLHF
J: TRBJ2-7; V: TRBV19; D: -; size: once; DNA: TGTGCCAGTAGTCGCATCGCGGGGCCGATCGAGCAGTACTTC; CDR3: CASSRIAGPIEQYF
J: TRBJ1-2; V: TRBV27; D: -; size: -; DNA: TGTGCCAGCTTTGGAGGACCTAACTATGGCTACACCTTC; CDR3: CASFGGPNYGYTF
J: TRBJ2-5; V: TRBV28; D: -; size: -; DNA: TGTGCCAGCAGTTTAGGGGGGATCCAAGAGACCCAGTACTTC; CDR3: CASSLGGIQETQYF
J: TRBJ2-3; V: TRBV5-1; D: TRBD1; size: -; DNA: TGCGCCAGCAGGTCGGGACAGGGGACAGATACGCAGTATTTT; CDR3: CASRSGQGTDTQYF
J: TRBJ2-5; V: TRBV6-5; D: TRBD2; size: once; DNA: TGTGCCAGCAGTTGGGCAGCGGGGGCCGGAAGAGAGACCCAGTACTTC; CDR3: CASSWAAGAGRETQYF
J: TRBJ2-7; V: TRBV27; D: -; size: -; DNA: TGTGCCAGCAGTTGGTCGCATAGGGGTTACTACGAGCAGTACTTC; CDR3: CASSWSHRGYYEQYF
J: TRBJ2-7; V: TRBV4-3; D: -; size: -; DNA: TGCGCCAGCAGCCAAGATAGGAAGTTCCCAGGCGAGCAGTACTTC; CDR3: CASSQDRKFPGEQYF
J: TRBJ1-5; V: TRBV2; D: TRBD1; size: -; DNA: TGTGCCAGCAGTGTAACCAGGGGGGCCCTTAGCAATCAGCCCCAGCATTTT; CDR3: CASSVTRGALSNQPQHF
J: TRBJ1-2; V: TRBV30; D: -; size: -; DNA: TGTGCCTGGAAGCTACGGGACACCTCTAACTATGGCTACACCTTC; CDR3: CAWKLRDTSNYGYTF